This entry lists 27 T cell receptor beta chains sequenced from one sample in a study of blood T cell repertoires in COVID-19. Assay: immunoSEQ multiplex PCR; the TCRdb copy retains only in-frame clones and omits some. Of about 180,000 clones in the sample, over 70% were seen once. Sequencing used PBMCs or T cells enriched from blood (not recorded which). These receptors were collected from a woman aged 40 to 55 with acute COVID-19.

Only one count was recorded for this clone. The chain combines TRBV15 with TRBJ2-7, with D possibly TRBD1 on 6 matching bases. Germline assignment: CDR1 LNHNV and CDR2 YYDKDF (reference sequence). The length of the CDR3 is 15 residues. Trimming shortened V by 0 bases and J by 2 bases, and 11 bases separated the two germline ends. DNA for the CDR3: TGTGCCACCAGCAGAGAACAGGGAAGTCCCTACGAGCAGTACTTC. It yields the protein CATSREQGSPYEQYF.

This chain joins TRBV27 and TRBJ1-5; no firm D call. The V gene lost 3 bases and the J gene lost 2 bases, with 5 bases spanning the gap. CDR3 length: 13 amino acids. Germline V gene data show CDR1 as MNHEY and CDR2 as SMNVEV (reference sequence). CDR3 sequence: CASSFSGNQPQHF. CDR3 nucleotide sequence: TGTGCCAGCAGTTTTTCGGGCAATCAGCCCCAGCATTTT.

This clone appeared many times. The chain recombines TRBV4-2 with TRBJ1-4; 8 positions agree with TRBD1. V lost 1 base, J lost 7 bases, and 2 bases stayed unmatched. This CDR3 comprises 14 residues. The V gene's germline CDR1 is LGHNA and CDR2 YNFKEQ. CDR3 residues: CASSQGTGIEKLFF. DNA of the CDR3: TGTGCCAGCAGCCAAGGGACAGGGATTGAAAAACTGTTTTTT.

The V and J genes are TRBV9 and TRBJ2-5, with D perhaps matching TRBD2 (5 bases). This CDR3 is 13 amino acids long. The V end lost 0 bases, the J end lost 5 bases, and 8 bases lay between the germline ends. Germline V gives CDR1 SGDLS, CDR2 YYNGEE. CDR3 nucleotides: TGTGCCAGCAGCGTAGGGGGAGCTGAGACCCAGTACTTC. This encodes CASSVGGAETQYF.

The V gene is TRBV18, the J gene TRBJ1-1; D is unclear. This CDR3 region has 13 residues. The germline V gene encodes CDR1 KGHSH and CDR2 LQKENI. V gave up 2 bases and J gave up 5 bases, with 9 bases separating them. In nucleotides, the CDR3 is TGTGCCAGCTCACCAGAAAGGAGGACTGAAGCTTTCTTT. Protein: CASSPERRTEAFF.

The CDR3 reads CASSLVPVSSVFF. The CDR3 nucleotides are TGTGCCAGCAGCTTAGTCCCCGTGTCGTCCGTTTTCTTC. The chain has TRBV7-8 and TRBJ2-1; D gene unclear. The CDR3 has 13 residues. Germline V lookup: CDR1 SGHVS, CDR2 FQNEAQ. V was clipped by 1 base and J by 16 bases, with 17 bases between them.

V is TRBV5-1 and J is TRBJ1-5; perhaps TRBD1 as D (5 bases). The CDR3 runs to 16 residues. V lost 3 bases to trimming and J lost 0 bases, with 13 bases between them. The germline V gene has CDR1 SGHRS and CDR2 YFSETQ. The CDR3 reads CASSSGTGDSNQPQHF. CDR3 DNA: TGCGCCAGCAGCTCGGGGACGGGGGATAGCAATCAGCCCCAGCATTTT.

The rearrangement joins TRBV6-5 to TRBJ1-5; 11 bases align to TRBD1. The ends lost 6 bases at V and 7 bases at J; junction bases unmatched: 8. Germline lookup yields CDR1 MNHEY and CDR2 SVGAGI. The CDR3 spans 15 residues. The CDR3 loop reads CASSLGTGGNQPQHF. The CDR3 coding sequence is TGTGCCAGCAGCCTCGGGACAGGGGGGAACCAGCCCCAGCATTTT.

The chain joins TRBV9 to TRBJ2-1, with D possibly matching TRBD2 (6 bases). This CDR3 spans 14 amino acids. Looked up from germline, CDR1 is SGDLS and CDR2 is YYNGEE. Trimming took 0 bases from V and 6 from J, leaving 10 bases between them. The CDR3 spells CASSVGGLANEQFF. As DNA, the CDR3 is TGTGCCAGCAGCGTAGGGGGACTCGCCAATGAGCAGTTCTTC. The full variable domain, rest sourced from reference TRBV9 and TRBJ2-1, is DSGVTQTPKHLITATGQRVTLRCSPRSGDLSVYWYQQSLDQGLQFLIQYYNGEERAKGNILERFSAQQFPDLHSELNLSSLELGDSALYFCASSVGGLANEQFFGPGTRLTVL.

The genes are TRBV5-1 and TRBJ2-5; 9 nucleotides agree with TRBD1. This CDR3 comprises 14 residues. V was pared by 0 bases and J by 7 bases, with 4 bases of the junction left unmatched. Germline CDR1 reads SGHRS; CDR2 reads YFSETQ. The CDR3 loop reads CASSLEDRGATQYF. DNA for the CDR3: TGCGCCAGCAGCTTGGAGGACAGGGGAGCGACCCAGTACTTC.

The chain is built from TRBV5-1 and TRBJ2-7; TRBD1 aligns across 11 bases. The V and J ends lost 3 bases and 2 bases, in that order; junction bases with no gene match: 4. The germline V gene has CDR1 SGHRS and CDR2 YFSETQ. This CDR3 contains 15 residues. The CDR3 protein is CASSSMGQGAYEQYF. The CDR3 DNA reads TGCGCCAGCAGCTCTATGGGACAGGGGGCCTACGAGCAGTACTTC. Drawing the rest from reference TRBV5-1 and TRBJ2-7, the complete variable domain is KAGVTQTPRYLIKTRGQQVTLSCSPISGHRSVSWYQQTPGQGLQFLFEYFSETQRNKGNFPGRFSGRQFSNSRSEMNVSTLELGDSALYLCASSSMGQGAYEQYFGPGTRLTVT.

V and J are TRBV5-8 and TRBJ2-4; D unresolved. The CDR3 has 15 amino acids. From germline, CDR1 is SGHTS and CDR2 YDEGEE. The ends were cut back, 4 bases at V and 3 bases at J, with 14 bases in the middle. CDR3 in amino acids: CASSPGGTGKNIQYF. The CDR3 DNA reads TGTGCCAGCAGCCCTGGTGGTACGGGCAAAAACATTCAGTACTTC.

The chain is built from TRBV11-2 and TRBJ2-5; TRBD2 aligns across 8 bases. Germline V CDR1 and CDR2: SGHAT, FQNNGV. V was clipped by 5 bases and J by 2 bases; unmatched bases: 10. The CDR3 is 16 amino acids. DNA of the CDR3: TGTGCCAGCAGCGAGACTAGCGCTCAACTTCAAGAGACCCAGTACTTC. Translating gives CASSETSAQLQETQYF.

The chain joins TRBV5-1 to TRBJ2-3; a weak D match, TRBD2 (6 bases). Germline lookup yields CDR1 SGHRS and CDR2 YFSETQ. The V end lost 8 bases, the J end lost 5 bases, and 9 bases lay between the germline ends. This CDR3 is built from 11 residues. The CDR3, as DNA: TGCGCCAGTAGGGAGGTAGATACGCAGTATTTT. The encoded protein is CASREVDTQYF.

The V and J genes are TRBV7-3 and TRBJ2-1; 7 bases map to TRBD2. Germline assignment: CDR1 SGHTA and CDR2 FQGTGA. The CDR3 sequence is 14 residues long. With V trimmed by 4 bases and J by 9 bases, 9 bases remained unmatched. CDR3 nucleotides: TGTGCCAGCAGCTCGCCTGAGACGGGAGGTGAGCAGTTCTTC. It yields the protein CASSSPETGGEQFF.

The genes are TRBV5-8 and TRBJ2-1; D is perhaps TRBD2 (6 bases). CDR3 length: 14 residues. Trimming cost V 0 bases and J 4 bases, with 8 bases left between them. Germline V gene data show CDR1 as SGHTS and CDR2 as YDEGEE. The CDR3 nucleotides are TGTGCCAGCAGCTTGGGACTAGATTACAATGAGCAGTTCTTC. As protein: CASSLGLDYNEQFF.

This chain joins TRBV27 and TRBJ2-7; D is uncertain. This CDR3 spans 13 amino acids. The V and J ends lost 8 bases and 0 bases respectively, with 11 bases between them. The V gene's germline CDR1 is MNHEY and CDR2 SMNVEV (reference sequence). CDR3 in amino acids: CASGGALSYEQYF. Here the CDR3 DNA reads TGTGCCAGCGGTGGAGCTCTCTCCTACGAGCAGTACTTC.

This rearrangement joins TRBV2 to TRBJ1-5; TRBD1 matches at 7 bases. The CDR3 consists of 13 residues. The V and J ends lost 8 bases and 4 bases, in that order; junction bases with no gene match: 5. Germline V gene lookup returns CDR1 SNHLY and CDR2 FYNNEI. CDR3 bases: TGTGCCAGCGGACAGGAATCTAATCAGCCCCAGCATTTT. This sequence encodes CASGQESNQPQHF.

The J gene is TRBJ2-4, the V gene TRBV5-1; weak D call: TRBD1 (5 bases). The CDR3 length is 11 residues. Trimming left V 4 bases short and J 8 bases short, with 7 bases between. Germline CDR1 SGHRS, CDR2 YFSETQ. The CDR3 bases are TGCGCCAGCAGCATAGGGGACATTCAGTACTTC. Translation gives CASSIGDIQYF.

This clone was seen a handful of times. This rearrangement joins TRBV27 to TRBJ1-2, with 7 bases that match TRBD1. This CDR3 is 14 amino acids long. Per germline, CDR1 MNHEY and CDR2 SMNVEV (reference sequence). With 6 bases clipped from V and 8 bases from J, the junction kept 12 bases outside the gene matches. The CDR3 here is CASRPGQSPGGYTF. The DNA of the CDR3 is TGTGCCAGCAGACCGGGACAGTCCCCGGGGGGCTACACCTTC.

This clone was seen a handful of times. V is TRBV30 and J is TRBJ1-1, with D uncertain. V lost 5 bases and J 4 bases, leaving 11 bases between the germline ends. The CDR3 runs 12 residues. Germline V lookup: CDR1 GTSNPN, CDR2 SVGIG (reference sequence). CDR3 sequence reads: CAWWTPGTEAFF. As DNA, the CDR3 is TGTGCCTGGTGGACTCCCGGCACTGAAGCTTTCTTT.

The V call is TRBV6-5, the J call TRBJ2-7; D possibly corresponds to TRBD2 (5 bases). The CDR3 spans 13 residues. Trimming took off 6 bases at V and 0 bases at J, with 9 bases between the two ends. Germline CDR1 is MNHEY and CDR2 is SVGAGI. CDR3 in amino acids: CASRRENSYEQYF. The CDR3 nucleotides are TGTGCCAGCAGACGGGAAAACTCCTACGAGCAGTACTTC.

V and J are TRBV5-1 and TRBJ2-7; TRBD2 matches at 11 bases. Germline V lookup: CDR1 SGHRS, CDR2 YFSETQ. The CDR3 consists of 18 residues. Unmatched junction bases numbered 10, after V lost 0 bases and J lost 2 bases. This chain's CDR3 is CASSLEFGGTSGAYEQYF. The CDR3 DNA sequence: TGCGCCAGCAGCTTGGAATTTGGGGGGACTAGCGGAGCCTACGAGCAGTACTTC.

The chain is built from TRBV5-1 and TRBJ2-7; D might be TRBD2 (6 bases). From germline, CDR1 is SGHRS and CDR2 YFSETQ. V was trimmed by 2 bases and J by 1 base, leaving 10 bases between them. The CDR3 has 14 residues. CDR3 residues: CASSFDGRSYEQYF. The DNA for the CDR3 is TGCGCCAGCAGCTTTGACGGGAGATCCTACGAGCAGTACTTC.

The genes are TRBV5-1 and TRBJ2-6, with 7 bases fitting TRBD1. With 6 bases clipped from V and 6 bases from J, the junction kept 9 bases outside the gene matches. Germline V CDR1 and CDR2: SGHRS, YFSETQ. The CDR3 extends over 15 amino acids. Here the CDR3 reads CASNYDRAEANVLTF. Written as DNA, the CDR3 is TGCGCCAGCAATTATGACAGGGCTGAGGCCAACGTCCTGACTTTC.

The chain uses TRBV5-1 and TRBJ1-2, with TRBD1 matching over 8 bases. After removal of 6 bases from V and 6 bases from J, the junction contained 10 bases not matched to a gene. Germline CDR1 SGHRS, CDR2 YFSETQ. This CDR3 has 14 amino acids. Written as DNA, the CDR3 is TGCGCCAGCACACAGGGGGACCCGAGAGATGGCTACACCTTC. Amino acid sequence: CASTQGDPRDGYTF.

V usage is TRBV27 and J usage is TRBJ2-1, with 7 nucleotides matching TRBD1. V lost 7 bases and J lost 7; bases outside the gene matches: 7. Germline loops: CDR1 MNHEY, CDR2 SMNVEV (reference sequence). The CDR3 is 13 amino acids. CDR3 amino acids: CASTRQGINEQFF. The CDR3 DNA reads as TGTGCCAGCACGCGACAGGGAATAAATGAGCAGTTCTTC.